A single sample gave rise to the 26 T cell receptor beta chains below, sequenced in a study of T cells in localized non-small cell lung cancer. TCRdb's table, derived via immunoSEQ multiplex PCR, lists solely in-frame clones and lacks some. Among some 24,000 clones, more than 90% were seen once, and the ten largest hold approximately 14%. The source was peripheral blood, collected before any cancer treatment. The receptors come from a man aged 40-75 years with stage III squamous cell lung carcinoma.

This rearrangement joins TRBV4-1 to TRBJ2-1; a weak D match, TRBD2 (6 bases). V was trimmed by 2 bases and J by 7 bases, leaving 24 bases between them. The CDR3 loop spans 18 amino acids. Germline CDR1 is MGHRA and CDR2 is YSYEKL. CDR3 residues: CASSQPRLGAKAGNEQFF. As DNA, the CDR3 is TGCGCCAGCAGCCAACCCAGGCTAGGTGCCAAGGCGGGGAATGAGCAGTTCTTC.

The genes are TRBV5-6 and TRBJ2-7; D possibly uses TRBD1 or TRBD2 (7 bases each). The CDR3 loop spans 16 amino acids. The V gene's germline CDR1 is SGHDT and CDR2 YYEEEE. Trimming removed 2 bases at V and 9 bases at J, with 24 bases between. CDR3 DNA sequence: TGTGCCAGCAGCTTTCGGGGGGACAGAACGACCGGAGGGCAGTACTTC. It yields the protein CASSFRGDRTTGGQYF.

V and J are TRBV5-1 and TRBJ2-1; D call uncertain. The CDR3 runs 15 residues. Trimming removed 5 bases from V and 5 bases from J, with 17 bases in between. Germline values: CDR1 SGHRS, CDR2 YFSETQ. CDR3 nucleotides: TGCGCCAGCAGTTACCGTTCAGTCACTGACAATGAGCAGTTCTTC. This gives the protein CASSYRSVTDNEQFF.

The rearrangement joins TRBV19 to TRBJ1-1, with D possibly being TRBD1 (6 bases). Germline V gene data show CDR1 as LNHDA and CDR2 as SQIVND (reference sequence). V lost 7 bases and J lost 5, with 14 bases in between. There are 13 residues in the CDR3. CDR3 loop: CASTLQGYTEAFF. The CDR3 DNA is TGTGCCAGTACCTTACAGGGTTATACTGAAGCTTTCTTT.

The gene calls are TRBV6-1 and TRBJ1-2; TRBD1 might be the D (6 bases). Germline CDR1 MNHNS, CDR2 SASEGT. The germline V and J ends were trimmed by 5 bases and 4 bases, with 11 bases remaining between them. The CDR3 covers 13 residues. CDR3 residues: CASSPQDSYGYTF. The CDR3 region has the DNA TGTGCCAGCAGTCCCCAGGACAGCTATGGCTACACCTTC.

The rearrangement links TRBV7-8 to TRBJ2-7, with TRBD2 matching over 10 bases. Germline loops: CDR1 SGHVS, CDR2 FQNEAQ. J was trimmed by 2 bases and V by 5 bases; bases with no gene match: 6. The CDR3 has 15 residues. The DNA for the CDR3 is TGTGCCAGCAGCCTACAAGCGGGGGGGCCCTACGAGCAGTACTTC. Translation: CASSLQAGGPYEQYF.

The gene calls are TRBV7-3 and TRBJ1-1; D is possibly TRBD1 (5 bases). Trimming pared 4 bases from V and 8 bases from J, leaving 17 bases between. There are 14 residues in the CDR3. Germline lookup yields CDR1 SGHTA and CDR2 FQGTGA. Written as DNA, the CDR3 is TGTGCCAGCAGCTCCGGGACCAGAACAGAGGAAGCTTTCTTT. Translation: CASSSGTRTEEAFF.

The chain recombines TRBV18 with TRBJ2-3, with TRBD2 matching 13 bases. There are 17 residues in the CDR3. Germline V gene data show CDR1 as KGHSH and CDR2 as LQKENI. The V and J ends lost 3 bases and 4 bases, in that order; junction bases with no gene match: 7. CDR3 loop: CASSPRGLAGQSDTQYF. The DNA for the CDR3 is TGTGCCAGCTCACCGAGGGGACTAGCGGGGCAATCAGATACGCAGTATTTT.

The gene calls are TRBV6-5 and TRBJ1-3, with D tentatively TRBD1 (5 bases). Germline values: CDR1 MNHEY, CDR2 SVGAGI. The ends were cut back, 8 bases at V and 0 bases at J, with 11 bases in the middle. The CDR3 loop spans 14 amino acids. The CDR3 nucleotides read TGTGCCAGCCGACAGCTCCGCTCTGGAAACACCATATATTTT. It translates to CASRQLRSGNTIYF.

This clone was seen only once. The chain uses TRBV7-2 and TRBJ2-1, with TRBD2 identical over 11 bases. The CDR3 sequence is 18 residues long. J gave up 0 bases and V 2 bases, and 6 bases lay outside the gene matches. CDR1 is SGHTA, CDR2 FQGNSA, per germline. CDR3 protein: CASSLSLAGGSSYNEQFF. In DNA form, the CDR3 reads TGTGCCAGCAGCTTATCCCTAGCGGGGGGCAGCTCCTACAATGAGCAGTTCTTC.

In the case of this clone: The identical CDR3 is also encoded by other nucleotide sequences in the sample. The chain has TRBV4-1 and TRBJ1-1; D remains ambiguous. This CDR3 has 14 amino acids. Germline assignment: CDR1 MGHRA and CDR2 YSYEKL. Trimming stripped 0 bases from V and 0 bases from J, with 5 bases between. The DNA for the CDR3 is TGCGCCAGCAGCCAAGATCCGTTGAACACTGAAGCTTTCTTT. This gives the protein CASSQDPLNTEAFF.

V gene TRBV7-8 combines with J gene TRBJ1-4; the D is unclear. The germline V gene encodes CDR1 SGHVS and CDR2 FQNEAQ. This CDR3 spans 15 amino acids. V lost 3 bases and J 6 bases, leaving 14 bases between the germline ends. The CDR3 region has the DNA TGTGCCAGCAGCTTTGTCGGGAGTGTTTATGAAAAACTGTTTTTT. Residues: CASSFVGSVYEKLFF.

This rearrangement joins TRBV14 to TRBJ1-6; D is unresolved. Trimming removed 1 base at V and 0 bases at J, with 10 bases between. Per the germline V gene, CDR1 is SGHDN and CDR2 is FVKESK. This CDR3 is 17 amino acids long. CDR3 bases: TGTGCCAGCAGCCAAGGGTTCCGGGGCTCCTATAATTCACCCCTCCACTTT. Its translation is CASSQGFRGSYNSPLHF.

The chain carries TRBV28 and TRBJ2-4; D gene uncertain. CDR3 length equals 13 residues. V gave up 7 bases and J gave up 0 bases, with 7 bases separating them. Germline CDR1 reads MDHEN; CDR2 reads SYDVKM. CDR3 residues: CASTWGAKNIQYF. The CDR3 nucleotides read TGTGCCAGCACCTGGGGAGCCAAAAACATTCAGTACTTC.

In its sample, this clone is medium-sized. V is TRBV5-5 and J is TRBJ1-2; unclear D gene. The V gene lost 0 bases and the J gene lost 8 bases, with 11 bases spanning the gap. The CDR3 loop spans 13 amino acids. Germline assignment: CDR1 SGHKS and CDR2 YYEKEE (reference sequence). The CDR3 DNA is TGTGCCAGCAGCTTGGGAGTGGGAGGAGGCTACACCTTC. Its translation is CASSLGVGGGYTF.

The V and J genes are TRBV19 and TRBJ1-4, with TRBD1 identical over 8 bases. V gave up 6 bases and J gave up 8 bases; unmatched junction bases: 11. CDR1 is LNHDA, CDR2 SQIVND, per germline (reference sequence). This CDR3 has 15 amino acids. For the CDR3, the DNA is TGTGCCAGTAGCCGTAACCAGGGGGCGAACGAAAAACTGTTTTTT. Protein product: CASSRNQGANEKLFF.

V is TRBV7-9 and J is TRBJ1-6, with D unclear. V was cut by 1 base and J by 6 bases, with 7 bases left in between. Germline V gives CDR1 SEHNR, CDR2 FQNEAQ (reference sequence). This CDR3 is built from 14 residues. CDR3 nucleotides: TGTGCCAGCAGCTTAGGTGGGCTTAATTCACCCCTCCACTTT. The encoded protein is CASSLGGLNSPLHF.

In its sample, this clone was seen once. The chain recombines TRBV29-1 with TRBJ1-4, with 9 bases fitting TRBD1. The V segment lost 5 bases and the J segment 2 bases; nucleotides outside the gene matches: 6. The CDR3 totals 15 residues. Germline values: CDR1 SQVTM, CDR2 ANQGSEA. CDR3 sequence (DNA): TGCAGCGTTCGACAGGGGGGTTTCACTAATGAAAAACTGTTTTTT. The encoded protein is CSVRQGGFTNEKLFF.

The chain recombines TRBV7-2 with TRBJ2-1; 12 positions match TRBD2. V shed 2 bases and J 3 bases; nucleotides not matched to a gene: 5. Germline assignment: CDR1 SGHTA and CDR2 FQGNSA. The CDR3 sequence is 17 residues long. CDR3 sequence reads: CASSLTPTSGSYNEQFF. The CDR3 region has the DNA TGTGCCAGCAGCTTAACCCCGACTAGCGGGAGCTACAATGAGCAGTTCTTC.

This chain joins TRBV20-1 and TRBJ2-1, with D unresolved. This CDR3 is built from 11 residues. The ends were cut back, 8 bases at V and 9 bases at J, with 14 bases in the middle. Germline values: CDR1 DFQATT, CDR2 SNEGSKA (reference sequence). The CDR3 DNA is TGCAGTCCCTTGTTCGGTCCTGAGCAGTTCTTC. Translated: CSPLFGPEQFF.

The V call is TRBV4-2, the J call TRBJ1-1; D is possibly TRBD1 (6 bases). From germline, CDR1 is LGHNA and CDR2 YNFKEQ. The length of the CDR3 is 14 residues. The germline V and J ends were trimmed by 3 bases and 4 bases, with 12 bases remaining between them. CDR3 sequence reads: CASSHTGLITEAFF. The CDR3 DNA is TGTGCCAGCAGCCATACAGGGTTAATCACTGAAGCTTTCTTT.

V usage is TRBV19 and J usage is TRBJ1-2; D gene uncertain. The germline V gene has CDR1 LNHDA and CDR2 SQIVND (reference sequence). The V gene lost 1 base and the J gene lost 5 bases, with 11 bases spanning the gap. The CDR3 is 14 residues long. Here the CDR3 DNA reads TGTGCCAGTAGTATAGGGGGTCATGTATATGGCTACACCTTC. Protein sequence: CASSIGGHVYGYTF.

The V gene is TRBV7-9, the J gene TRBJ1-1; D gene unclear. The CDR3 has 12 amino acids. Germline CDR1 and CDR2: SEHNR and FQNEAQ (reference sequence). V lost 5 bases, J lost 5 bases, and 9 bases lay in between. This CDR3 reads CASSPLRTEAFF. The CDR3 bases are TGTGCCAGCAGCCCTCTGAGGACTGAAGCTTTCTTT.

The rearrangement joins TRBV4-1 to TRBJ2-1; TRBD2 agrees at 7 bases. V shed 4 bases and J 6 bases; nucleotides not matched to a gene: 9. This CDR3 spans 15 amino acids. Germline values: CDR1 MGHRA, CDR2 YSYEKL. The CDR3 region is CASSRGDGGGNEQFF. As DNA, the CDR3 is TGCGCCAGCAGCCGAGGGGACGGCGGGGGCAATGAGCAGTTCTTC.

The rearrangement uses TRBV5-1 and TRBJ2-5, with TRBD1 matching 9 bases. Germline lookup yields CDR1 SGHRS and CDR2 YFSETQ. The CDR3 has 14 residues. After removal of 6 bases from V and 5 bases from J, the junction contained 8 bases not matched to a gene. CDR3 amino acids: CASNPTGGLETQYF. The CDR3 DNA reads as TGCGCCAGCAACCCCACAGGGGGCTTGGAGACCCAGTACTTC.

This clone was seen only once. The chain combines TRBV5-1 with TRBJ2-5; 7 bases are a match to TRBD1. The ends lost 5 bases at V and 4 bases at J; junction bases unmatched: 11. This CDR3 is 15 amino acids long. Germline assignment: CDR1 SGHRS and CDR2 YFSETQ. CDR3 DNA: TGCGCCAGCAGGCCTGACAGGGTATTAGTAGAGACCCAGTACTTC. It specifies CASRPDRVLVETQYF.